A selection of T cell receptor beta chains follows, all from one sample in a study of T cells in localized non-small cell lung cancer. The method was immunoSEQ multiplex PCR; TCRdb's version includes in-frame clones alone and lacks a portion of them. This table has tens of thousands of clones, almost 85% appearing once. This specimen was peripheral blood, taken before any cancer treatment. The receptors were sampled from a female donor older than 55 with stage I lung adenocarcinoma. Both conserved end residues are part of each CDR3. Each record gives: V gene, J gene, CDR3 protein.

V: TRBV29-1
J: TRBJ2-7
CDR3: CSVVGVKPYEQYF

V: TRBV11-2
J: TRBJ2-3
CDR3: CASSLKSPGQISTDTQYF

V: TRBV18
J: TRBJ2-1
CDR3: CASSPPGVWDEQFF

V: TRBV11-2
J: TRBJ2-3
CDR3: CASSSTGRLADTQYF

V: TRBV19
J: TRBJ2-4
CDR3: CASSRPGQGVNIQYF

V: TRBV7-9
J: TRBJ2-7
CDR3: CASSLGQGYLYEQYF

V: TRBV4-2
J: TRBJ1-2
CDR3: CASSQESPGGYTF

V: TRBV21-1
J: TRBJ2-7
CDR3: CASSKLAASPSYEQYF

V: TRBV11-3
J: TRBJ1-1
CDR3: CASSLGKYGNTEAFF

V: TRBV7-6
J: TRBJ2-1
CDR3: CASSLTLAGVWNEQFF

V: TRBV18
J: TRBJ2-7
CDR3: CASSPRGDTYEQYF

V: TRBV5-5
J: TRBJ2-7
CDR3: CASSSGGQTYEQYF

V: TRBV7-3
J: TRBJ2-7
CDR3: CASSAETGGYEQYF

V: TRBV11-3
J: TRBJ2-2
CDR3: CASSRTGDTGELFF

V: TRBV5-1
J: TRBJ1-1
CDR3: CASSLDAQGGNTEAFF

V: TRBV6-5
J: TRBJ2-7
CDR3: CATSLTFYEQYF

V: TRBV21-1
J: TRBJ2-7
CDR3: CASSNETMTYEQYF

V: TRBV7-9
J: TRBJ1-3
CDR3: CASSRSSGNTIYF

V: TRBV6-1
J: TRBJ2-7
CDR3: CASSSAYEQYF

V: TRBV5-8
J: TRBJ1-2
CDR3: CASSFGTSGYTF

V: TRBV11-2
J: TRBJ2-1
CDR3: CASTKRWEIEQFF

V: TRBV11-2
J: TRBJ1-4
CDR3: CASSLGAGTASATNEKLFF

V: TRBV5-1
J: TRBJ2-7
CDR3: CASSLVFSGSYEQYF

V: TRBV9
J: TRBJ2-6
CDR3: CASSVDRGRMGANVLTF

V: TRBV5-6
J: TRBJ1-5
CDR3: CASSSSLSPQINQPQHF

V: TRBV2
J: TRBJ2-5
CDR3: CASRQGAGETQYF

V: TRBV6-6
J: TRBJ2-5
CDR3: CATTPPGSGGTQYF

V: TRBV6-5
J: TRBJ1-3
CDR3: CASSSPQGAGNTIYF

V: TRBV6-4
J: TRBJ2-3
CDR3: CASSERFRTDTQYF

V: TRBV7-8
J: TRBJ1-3
CDR3: CASSLTIKTASGNTIYF

V: TRBV2
J: TRBJ1-1
CDR3: CASSMRGSMNTEAFF

V: TRBV9
J: TRBJ2-5
CDR3: CASSGGTDQETQYF

V: TRBV2
J: .
CDR3: CASSEGPHSYEQYF

V: TRBV19
J: TRBJ2-2
CDR3: CASRLADNTGELFF

V: TRBV6-5
J: TRBJ2-7
CDR3: CASRTGFYEQYF

V: TRBV11-1
J: TRBJ2-3
CDR3: CASSLVRGSTDTQYF

V: TRBV5-1
J: TRBJ2-3
CDR3: CASSLTQRDLTDTQYF

V: TRBV5-1
J: TRBJ1-5
CDR3: CASSVGPTGKSPQHF

V: TRBV10-3
J: TRBJ1-2
CDR3: CAISKGQTYGYTF

V: TRBV10-2
J: TRBJ1-5
CDR3: CASSERRGVQPQHF

V: TRBV12-5
J: TRBJ1-4
CDR3: CASGPGVRQGGEKLFF

V: TRBV15
J: TRBJ1-5
CDR3: CATSRGRHQPQHF

V: TRBV7-8
J: TRBJ2-3
CDR3: CASSLALAGASTDTQYF

V: TRBV18
J: TRBJ1-1
CDR3: CASSPQSTGKAFF